The entry below describes one T cell receptor beta chain. What it binds is not known. Germline trimming cut 0 bases from V and 11 bases from J; bases unmatched to any gene: 11. Germline CDR1 MRHNA, CDR2 SNTAGT. The CDR3 extends over 16 amino acids. This entry is derived from a study of breast tumors, draining lymph nodes, adjacent tissues. Whole-study results and caveats: Tumor and nontumor repertoires were significantly more similar in luminal-like than in basal-like breast cancer. The lymph node origin of tumor T cells was framed as consistent with a hypothesis, not demonstrated. Compared with lymph nodes, tumors were less diverse; compared with nontumor tissue, more.

Each CDR3 protein is one row after TCRdb ran MiXCR on the multiplex PCR reads. The table shows 200,000 to 250,000 distinct CDR3 sequences, with roughly a third occurring only once. Breast cancer patients provided tissue from their axillary draining lymph nodes. Sequenced input: axillary lymph node tissue. J is TRBJ2-3 and V is TRBV6-4; 10 positions agree with TRBD2. This TCR came from a female donor with breast cancer. Some clones in this sample may be carry-over from other donors' samples. CDR3 amino acids: CASSDSYSGRVREQYF. The CDR3, as DNA: TGTGCCAGCAGTGACTCGTACAGCGGGAGGGTACGGGAGCAGTATTTT.